This T cell receptor beta chain was sequenced in a study of blood T cell repertoires in COVID-19. Sequenced by immunoSEQ multiplex PCR; TCRdb stores in-frame clones only, minus some. The data hold about 220,000 clones, with about 90% observed a single time. This CDR3 spans 14 amino acids. V gave up 0 bases and J gave up 14 bases; unmatched junction bases: 8. Germline-derived CDR1 and CDR2 are SGHTA and FQGTGA. The V and J genes are TRBV7-3 and TRBJ2-1, with 9 bases lining up with TRBD2. The sequencing input was PBMCs or T cells enriched from blood (not recorded which). The TCR sequence derives from a woman in her 50s with acute COVID-19. CDR3 coding DNA: TGTGCCAGCAGCTTAACTTCCGTAGCGGGAGAAAAGTTCTTC. Translation gives CASSLTSVAGEKFF. The whole variable domain, filled in from reference TRBV7-3 and TRBJ2-1, reads GAGVSQTPSNKVTEKGKYVELRCDPISGHTALYWYRQSLGQGPEFLIYFQGTGAADDSGLPNDRFFAVRPEGSVSTLKIQRTERGDSAVYLCASSLTSVAGEKFFGPGTRLTVL.